The 27 T cell receptor beta chains reported below all come from one sample, sequenced in a study of T cell responses to AZD1222 COVID-19 vaccine. The method was immunoSEQ multiplex PCR; TCRdb's version includes in-frame clones alone and lacks a portion of them. Of around 160,000 clones in the sample, 90% to 95% were seen once. The starting material was peripheral blood, obtained on day 0 of AZD1222 vaccination. The receptors come from an adult in good health.

The CDR3 spells CASSLAQGVYYGYTF. The CDR3 DNA is TGTGCCAGCAGCTTAGCACAGGGGGTTTACTATGGCTACACCTTC. The chain carries TRBV7-8 and TRBJ1-2, with 8 bases lining up with TRBD1. V dropped 0 bases and J dropped 3; count of bases not matched to a gene: 3. The CDR3 covers 15 residues. Germline V CDR1 and CDR2: SGHVS, FQNEAQ.

The genes are TRBV6-5 and TRBJ1-2, with D unresolved. V was cut by 2 bases and J by 8 bases, with 15 bases left in between. Per the germline V gene, CDR1 is MNHEY and CDR2 is SVGAGI. The CDR3 is 14 amino acids. This CDR3 reads CASSYVSPPGGYTF. The CDR3 bases are TGTGCCAGCAGTTACGTCAGTCCTCCCGGCGGCTACACCTTC.

This chain links TRBV12-3 or TRBV12-4 with TRBJ1-2, with D perhaps matching TRBD1 (5 bases). This CDR3 is built from 13 residues. V lost 2 bases and J 7 bases, leaving 11 bases between the germline ends. This chain's CDR3 is CASSLQGKRGYTF. The CDR3 DNA is TGTGCCAGCAGTTTACAGGGCAAGCGTGGCTACACCTTC.

The chain has TRBV7-9 and TRBJ2-7; no clear D gene. Trimming removed 4 bases at V and 7 bases at J, with 11 bases between. This CDR3 spans 12 amino acids. Looked up from germline, CDR1 is SEHNR and CDR2 is FQNEAQ (reference sequence). The CDR3 DNA reads TGTGCCAGCAGCTCACCGTTGGGGGAGCAGTACTTC. It yields the protein CASSSPLGEQYF. The entire variable domain, with the rest obtained from reference TRBV7-9 and TRBJ2-7, is as follows: DTGVSQNPRHKITKRGQNVTFRCDPISEHNRLYWYRQTLGQGPEFLTYFQNEAQLEKSRLLSDRFSAERPKGSFSTLEIQRTEQGDSAMYLCASSSPLGEQYFGPGTRLTVT.

The J gene is TRBJ1-4, the V gene TRBV7-9, with 9 nucleotides matching TRBD1. This CDR3 has 19 residues. Trimming removed 2 bases from V and 4 bases from J; junction bases left unmatched: 14. Germline CDR1 reads SEHNR; CDR2 reads FQNEAQ (reference sequence). CDR3 region: CASSLRWDRASTFNEKLFF. The CDR3 DNA reads as TGTGCCAGCAGCTTAAGGTGGGACAGGGCTTCCACTTTTAATGAAAAACTGTTTTTT.

The chain recombines TRBV7-9 with TRBJ1-2, with D unclear. Trimming took off 4 bases at V and 8 bases at J, with 20 bases between the two ends. The CDR3 loop spans 15 amino acids. Germline V gene lookup returns CDR1 SEHNR and CDR2 FQNEAQ (reference sequence). CDR3 DNA sequence: TGTGCCAGCAGCTCCTCCGGCAACAGCCCGGGAGGCTACACCTTC. Protein product: CASSSSGNSPGGYTF.

V gene TRBV7-9 combines with J gene TRBJ1-1; 11 bases agree with TRBD1. CDR3 length: 15 amino acids. V lost 5 bases and J lost 3; bases outside the gene matches: 5. Germline V CDR1 and CDR2: SEHNR, FQNEAQ (reference sequence). The CDR3 sequence is CASSEGQGDHTEAFF. In DNA form, the CDR3 reads TGTGCCAGCAGCGAGGGACAGGGGGATCACACTGAAGCTTTCTTT.

The rearrangement joins TRBV21-1 to TRBJ1-1; TRBD1 reflects the table's D call only, with no check against the DNA. TRBV21-1 represents a pseudogene. The CDR3 has 13 amino acids. The CDR3 is CASRSGKNTEAFF. The DNA for the CDR3 is TGTGCCAGCAGGTCAGGGAAGAACACTGAAGCTTTCTTT.

The gene calls are TRBV7-2 and TRBJ2-7; D gene ambiguous. CDR1 and CDR2 (germline): SGHTA, FQGNSA. V was shortened by 4 bases and J by 7 bases, with 14 bases between the two germline ends. CDR3 size: 13 residues. For the CDR3, the DNA is TGTGCCAGCAGCTCCCAGGAAGGCCTTGAGCAGTACTTC. Translated: CASSSQEGLEQYF.

In its sample, this clone was seen once. The chain combines TRBV7-9 with TRBJ2-3; tentative D call: TRBD2 (5 bases). The germline V gene encodes CDR1 SEHNR and CDR2 FQNEAQ (reference sequence). V lost 0 bases, J lost 4 bases, and 5 bases lay in between. The CDR3 length is 13 residues. The CDR3 DNA reads as TGTGCCAGCAGCTTAGCGGGAGCAGATACGCAGTATTTT. The encoded protein is CASSLAGADTQYF.

V and J are TRBV6-2 or TRBV6-3 and TRBJ2-7, with 9 bases aligning to TRBD2. Germline loops: CDR1 MNHEY, CDR2 SVGEGT. The CDR3 loop spans 16 amino acids. J gave up 7 bases and V 0 bases, and 10 bases lay outside the gene matches. For the CDR3, the DNA is TGTGCCAGCAGTTACTCTGGCGGGGGGGCTTTCGTTGAGCAGTACTTC. Protein product: CASSYSGGGAFVEQYF.

The rearrangement uses TRBV7-2 and TRBJ2-2; D ambiguous. The CDR3 has 15 amino acids. Trimming stripped 1 base from V and 0 bases from J, with 6 bases between. Per germline, CDR1 SGHTA and CDR2 FQGNSA. CDR3 coding DNA: TGTGCCAGCAGCTTAGACCGCCCGAACACCGGGGAGCTGTTTTTT. Translating gives CASSLDRPNTGELFF.

This clone came up a few times. The V and J genes are TRBV7-2 and TRBJ1-1; D not resolved. There are 13 residues in the CDR3. With 9 bases removed from V and 0 bases from J, the gap between germline ends came to 11 bases. The germline gives CDR1 SGHTA, CDR2 FQGNSA. This CDR3 reads CASLRSLNTEAFF. For the CDR3, the DNA is TGTGCCAGTCTTAGGAGTTTGAACACTGAAGCTTTCTTT.

On this clone itself: One end of the junction fails to match germline, which may point to a read error. The rearrangement joins TRBV7-2 to TRBJ1-5; the match to TRBD1 covers 7 bases. Germline V gene sequence: CDR1 SGHTA, CDR2 FQGNSA. CDR3 length: 15 residues. CDR3 sequence (DNA): TGTGCCAGCAGTTTAGGAGGGGGCAGTAATCAGCCCCAGCATTTT. Translated: CASSLGGGSNQPQHF.

The chain recombines TRBV2 with TRBJ1-2; no reliable D call. Germline V gene sequence: CDR1 SNHLY, CDR2 FYNNEI. The CDR3 contains 13 residues. Trimming took 2 bases from V and 5 from J, leaving 9 bases between them. The DNA of the CDR3 is TGTGCCAGCAGTGAACAGGAATTATATGGCTACACCTTC. Protein sequence: CASSEQELYGYTF.

The chain combines TRBV10-2 with TRBJ2-1, with D maybe TRBD1 (8 bases). CDR3 length: 14 amino acids. Germline-derived CDR1 and CDR2 are WSHSY and SAAADI. Trimming stripped 6 bases from V and 10 bases from J, with 19 bases between. DNA of the CDR3: TGCGCCAGCAGGGGCTCGACAGGGGAGGGCGAGCAGTTCTTC. Amino acid sequence: CASRGSTGEGEQFF.

The chain carries TRBV24-1 and TRBJ2-2; no clear D. Trimming stripped 9 bases from V and 6 bases from J, with 10 bases between. Germline V gene data show CDR1 as KGHDR and CDR2 as SFDVKD. The CDR3 extends over 12 amino acids. CDR3 DNA sequence: TGTGCCACCGGCTCGAGCCCCGGGGAGCTGTTTTTT. It translates to CATGSSPGELFF.

The chain combines TRBV28 with TRBJ1-6; D is uncertain. V was shortened by 7 bases and J by 14 bases, with 15 bases between the two germline ends. The CDR3 has 12 residues. Germline V gives CDR1 MDHEN, CDR2 SYDVKM. The CDR3 here is CASTSGDSSLHF. The CDR3 region has the DNA TGTGCCAGCACGTCGGGAGATTCTTCCCTCCACTTT.

The genes are TRBV27 and TRBJ1-5, with D maybe TRBD1 (6 bases). This CDR3 contains 14 residues. Germline values: CDR1 MNHEY, CDR2 SMNVEV (reference sequence). Trimming shortened V by 5 bases and J by 1 base, and 9 bases separated the two germline ends. CDR3 in amino acids: CASSQGSSNQPQHF. The CDR3 nucleotides read TGTGCCAGCAGTCAGGGGTCCAGCAATCAGCCCCAGCATTTT.

V and J are TRBV10-3 and TRBJ2-7; weak D call: TRBD2 (7 bases). The germline V gene has CDR1 ENHRY and CDR2 SYGVKD. The V and J ends lost 9 bases and 6 bases respectively, with 21 bases between them. CDR3 length: 14 residues. Here the CDR3 DNA reads TGTGCCATGGGAGGGGGTAAGGGTACGGGCGAGCAGTACTTC. Translated: CAMGGGKGTGEQYF.

This CDR3 is CASSRTGTGDGYTF. The DNA of the CDR3 is TGTGCCAGCAGCAGGACCGGGACAGGGGACGGCTACACCTTC. This chain connects TRBV28 to TRBJ1-2, with 10 bases aligning to TRBD1. Germline V gives CDR1 MDHEN, CDR2 SYDVKM. The J segment lost 8 bases and the V segment lost 6 bases, leaving 9 bases of the junction unmatched. The CDR3 has 14 residues.

The rearrangement joins TRBV19 to TRBJ2-7, with D uncertain. Germline V gives CDR1 LNHDA, CDR2 SQIVND (reference sequence). The CDR3 runs 13 residues. Trimming removed 5 bases at V and 1 base at J, with 9 bases between. Here the CDR3 DNA reads TGTGCCAGTAGTGCGGCGGAGTCCTACGAGCAGTACTTC. Residues: CASSAAESYEQYF.

The chain joins TRBV7-2 to TRBJ1-3; possibly TRBD1 for D (6 bases). Per germline, CDR1 SGHTA and CDR2 FQGNSA. V was shortened by 1 base and J by 2 bases, with 9 bases between the two germline ends. There are 15 residues in the CDR3. The CDR3 region has the DNA TGTGCCAGCAGCTTAGAGGACAGACCTGGAAACACCATATATTTT. This translates into CASSLEDRPGNTIYF.

The chain recombines TRBV7-3 with TRBJ1-1; TRBD1 might be the D (5 bases). Trimming removed 3 bases from V and 0 bases from J, with 8 bases in between. Germline-derived CDR1 and CDR2 are SGHTA and FQGTGA. The CDR3 spans 14 residues. The CDR3 region is CASSLGGMNTEAFF. CDR3 bases: TGTGCCAGCAGCTTGGGGGGGATGAACACTGAAGCTTTCTTT.

The V call is TRBV12-3 or TRBV12-4, the J call TRBJ2-7, with D maybe TRBD1 (6 bases). CDR3 length equals 12 residues. The V and J ends lost 1 base and 12 bases respectively, with 13 bases between them. The DNA for the CDR3 is TGTGCCAGCAGTTTAGGACGGGACATTAGGTACTTC. It specifies CASSLGRDIRYF.

The chain uses TRBV6-5 and TRBJ1-2; tentative D call: TRBD1 (5 bases). There are 14 residues in the CDR3. Germline values: CDR1 MNHEY, CDR2 SVGAGI. V was pared by 5 bases and J by 4 bases, with 14 bases between. CDR3 bases: TGTGCCAGCAGTAGGGGCGGGGGAGGCTATGGCTACACCTTC. As protein: CASSRGGGGYGYTF.

The V gene is TRBV5-4, the J gene TRBJ1-2; no reliable D call. The CDR3 is 15 amino acids. Trimming cost V 4 bases and J 0 bases, with 13 bases left between them. CDR1 and CDR2 (germline): SGHNT, YYREEE (reference sequence). DNA of the CDR3: TGTGCCAGCAGCCCTTCCGGACTAGCTAACTATGGCTACACCTTC. Protein sequence: CASSPSGLANYGYTF.